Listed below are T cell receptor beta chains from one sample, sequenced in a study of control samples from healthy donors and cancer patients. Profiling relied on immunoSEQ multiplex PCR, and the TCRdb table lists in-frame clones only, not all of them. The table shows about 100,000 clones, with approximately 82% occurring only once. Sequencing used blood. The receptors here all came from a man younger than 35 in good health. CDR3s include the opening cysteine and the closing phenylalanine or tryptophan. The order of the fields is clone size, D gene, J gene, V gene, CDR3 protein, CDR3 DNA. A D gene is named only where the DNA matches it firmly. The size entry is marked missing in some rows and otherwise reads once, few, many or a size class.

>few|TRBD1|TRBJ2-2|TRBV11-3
CASSPGTGRSTGELFF
TGTGCCAGCAGCCCCGGGACAGGGAGGTCTACCGGGGAGCTGTTTTTT
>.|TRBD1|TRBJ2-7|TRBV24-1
CATPSILGQGSYEQYF
TGTGCCACCCCTAGTATTCTTGGACAGGGCTCCTACGAGCAGTACTTC
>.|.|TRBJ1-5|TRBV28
CASRRSNQPQHF
TGTGCCAGTCGACGCAGCAATCAGCCCCAGCATTTT
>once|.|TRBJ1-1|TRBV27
CASSLRLYTEAFF
TGTGCCAGCAGTTTACGTTTATACACTGAAGCTTTCTTT
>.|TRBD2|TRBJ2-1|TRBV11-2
CASGSLAGDFYNEQFF
TGTGCCAGCGGATCTCTAGCGGGCGACTTCTACAATGAGCAGTTCTTC
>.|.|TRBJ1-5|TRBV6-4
CASREQGRQPQHF
TGTGCCAGCAGAGAACAGGGCCGGCAGCCCCAGCATTTT
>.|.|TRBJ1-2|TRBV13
CASSLITWSEKFYGYTF
TGTGCCAGCAGCTTAATAACATGGTCAGAGAAATTCTATGGCTACACCTTC
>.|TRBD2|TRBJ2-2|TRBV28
CASRISGGSNTGELFF
TGCGCCAGCAGGATTAGCGGGGGATCGAACACCGGGGAGCTGTTTTTT
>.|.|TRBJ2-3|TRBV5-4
CASSLGLASADTQYF
TGTGCCAGCAGCTTGGGCCTAGCAAGTGCAGATACGCAGTATTTT
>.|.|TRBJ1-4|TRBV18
CASSPLAGGSVNEKLFF
TGTGCCAGCTCACCATTAGCAGGAGGGAGTGTTAATGAAAAACTGTTTTTT
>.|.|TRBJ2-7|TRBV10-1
CARGDTTYEQYF
TGCGCCAGGGGCGACACCACCTACGAGCAGTACTTC
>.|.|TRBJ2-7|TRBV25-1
CASSGTVIKEQYF
TGTGCCAGCAGCGGGACGGTAATTAAAGAGCAGTACTTC
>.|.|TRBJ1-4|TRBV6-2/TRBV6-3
CASSYSSMREKLFF
TGTGCCAGCAGTTACTCCAGTATGCGGGAAAAACTGTTTTTT
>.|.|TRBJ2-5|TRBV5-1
CASSSRREETQYF
TGCGCCAGCAGCTCTCGAAGGGAAGAGACCCAGTACTTC
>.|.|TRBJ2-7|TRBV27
CASSLSRGSYEQYF
TGTGCCAGCAGTTTATCAAGGGGCTCCTACGAGCAGTACTTC
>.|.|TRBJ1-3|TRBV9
CASSVGGRAGNTIYF
TGTGCCAGCAGCGTAGGCGGCAGGGCGGGAAACACCATATATTTT
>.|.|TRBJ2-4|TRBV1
CTSSLVRGPAKNIQYF
TGCACCAGCAGCCTCGTTAGGGGCCCAGCCAAAAACATTCAGTACTTC
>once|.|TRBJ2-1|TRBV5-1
CASSLKLGYNEQFF
TGCGCCAGCAGCTTAAAACTGGGGTACAATGAGCAGTTCTTC
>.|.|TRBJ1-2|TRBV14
CASSRSRRAEWGYTF
TGTGCCAGCAGTAGGAGCCGAAGGGCGGAATGGGGCTACACCTTC
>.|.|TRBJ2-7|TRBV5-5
CASSLQVEQYF
TGTGCCAGCAGCTTGCAGGTCGAGCAGTACTTC
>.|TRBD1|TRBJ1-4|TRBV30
CAWSGRTGGGEKLFF
TGTGCCTGGAGTGGAAGGACAGGCGGGGGTGAAAAACTGTTTTTT
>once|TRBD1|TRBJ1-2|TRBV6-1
CASSELNPGTGSGYTF
TGTGCCAGCAGTGAACTCAATCCAGGGACAGGGTCCGGCTACACCTTC
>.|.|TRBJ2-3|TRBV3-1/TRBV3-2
CASSQYRVEDTQYF
TGTGCCAGCAGCCAATACAGGGTTGAAGATACGCAGTATTTT
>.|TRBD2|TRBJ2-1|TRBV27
CASSYSGGEQFF
TGTGCCAGCAGTTATAGCGGGGGGGAGCAGTTCTTC
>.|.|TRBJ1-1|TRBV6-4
CASSDREHTEAFF
TGTGCCAGCAGTGACAGGGAGCACACTGAAGCTTTCTTT
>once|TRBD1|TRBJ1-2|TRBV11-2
CASSKSRDSLNYGYTF
TGTGCCAGCAGCAAATCCCGGGACAGCTTAAACTATGGCTACACCTTC
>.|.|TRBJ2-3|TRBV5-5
CASSLGGSGDTQYF
TGTGCCAGCAGCTTAGGTGGGAGCGGCGATACGCAGTATTTT
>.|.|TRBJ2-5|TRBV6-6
CASSYREETQYF
TGTGCCAGCAGTTACCGTGAAGAGACCCAGTACTTC
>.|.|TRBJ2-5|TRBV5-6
CASSLEKTQYF
TGTGCCAGCAGCTTGGAAAAGACCCAGTACTTC
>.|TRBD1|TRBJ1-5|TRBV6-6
CASSLPGQDHNSNQPQHF
TGTGCCAGCAGTCTACCGGGACAGGATCATAATAGCAATCAGCCCCAGCATTTT
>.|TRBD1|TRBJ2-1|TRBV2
CASSVGQGGLYEQFF
TGTGCCAGCAGTGTAGGACAGGGGGGCCTGTATGAGCAGTTCTTC
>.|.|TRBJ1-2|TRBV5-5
CASSPGVRPQANYGYTF
TGTGCCAGCAGCCCGGGGGTCCGGCCGCAGGCTAACTATGGCTACACCTTC
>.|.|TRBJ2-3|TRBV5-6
CASSSQWAEDTQYF
TGTGCCAGCAGCTCCCAATGGGCTGAAGATACGCAGTATTTT
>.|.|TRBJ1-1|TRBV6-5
CASSYKHLNTEAFF
TGTGCCAGCAGTTATAAACATTTGAACACTGAAGCTTTCTTT
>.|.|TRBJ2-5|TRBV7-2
CASSSGTQAKQGTQYF
TGTGCCAGCAGCTCCGGGACACAGGCGAAGCAGGGGACCCAGTACTTC
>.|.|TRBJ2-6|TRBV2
CAGAGSGANVLTF
TGTGCCGGGGCCGGATCGGGGGCCAACGTCCTGACTTTC
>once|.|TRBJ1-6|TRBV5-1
CASSDGGAVYNSPLHF
TGCGCCAGCAGTGACGGGGGAGCCGTTTATAATTCACCCCTCCATTTT
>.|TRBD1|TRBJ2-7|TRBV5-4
CASSADRVSSYEQYF
TGTGCCAGCAGCGCAGACAGGGTAAGCTCCTACGAGCAGTACTTC
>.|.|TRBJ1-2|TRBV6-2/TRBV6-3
CASSYARVGGYTF
TGTGCCAGCAGTTACGCCAGGGTAGGTGGCTACACCTTC
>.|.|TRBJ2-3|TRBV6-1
CASSEGTWADTQYF
TGTGCCAGCAGTGAAGGGACGTGGGCAGATACGCAGTATTTT
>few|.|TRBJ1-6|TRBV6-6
CASETVPLSYNSPLHF
TGTGCCAGCGAAACGGTCCCCCTCTCCTATAATTCACCCCTCCACTTT
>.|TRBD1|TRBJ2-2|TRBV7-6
CASSPGTGFTGELFF
TGTGCCAGCAGCCCCGGGACAGGGTTCACCGGGGAGCTGTTTTTT
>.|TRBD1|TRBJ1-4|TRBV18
CASSPLQGGTNEKLFF
TGTGCCAGCTCACCCCTACAGGGGGGCACTAATGAAAAACTGTTTTTT
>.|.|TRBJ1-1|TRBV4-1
CASSQGPEGMLAFF
TGCGCCAGCAGCCAAGGCCCTGAAGGGATGCTTGCTTTCTTT
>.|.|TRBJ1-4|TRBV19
CASSIDAATNEKLFF
TGTGCCAGTAGTATAGACGCTGCAACTAATGAAAAACTGTTTTTT
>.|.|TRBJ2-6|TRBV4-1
CASSQERTEYSGANVLTF
TGCGCCAGCAGCCAAGAGAGGACGGAGTACTCTGGGGCCAACGTCCTGACTTTC
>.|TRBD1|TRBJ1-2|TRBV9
CASSSGGGGYGYTF
TGTGCCAGCAGCTCAGGGGGGGGCGGCTATGGCTACACCTTC
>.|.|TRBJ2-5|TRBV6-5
CASRQGREQETQYF
TGTGCCAGCAGACAGGGGAGGGAGCAAGAGACCCAGTACTTC
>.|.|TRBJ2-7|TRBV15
CATSRDPRGAEYF
TGTGCCACCAGCAGAGATCCACGGGGCGCCGAGTACTTC
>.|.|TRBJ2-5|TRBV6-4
CAAQETQYF
TGTGCCGCACAAGAGACCCAGTACTTC
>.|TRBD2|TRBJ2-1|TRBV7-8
CASSSTNSGGLPSYNEQFF
TGTGCCAGCAGCTCTACCAATAGCGGGGGCCTCCCCTCCTACAATGAGCAGTTCTTC
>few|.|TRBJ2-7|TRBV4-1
CASSQRLAASALESYEQYF
TGCGCCAGCAGCCAACGTCTCGCGGCTAGCGCCCTAGAATCCTACGAGCAGTACTTC
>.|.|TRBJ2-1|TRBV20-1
CSASNHEGGGLNLNEQFF
TGCAGTGCTAGTAACCACGAGGGGGGCGGACTGAACCTCAATGAGCAGTTCTTC